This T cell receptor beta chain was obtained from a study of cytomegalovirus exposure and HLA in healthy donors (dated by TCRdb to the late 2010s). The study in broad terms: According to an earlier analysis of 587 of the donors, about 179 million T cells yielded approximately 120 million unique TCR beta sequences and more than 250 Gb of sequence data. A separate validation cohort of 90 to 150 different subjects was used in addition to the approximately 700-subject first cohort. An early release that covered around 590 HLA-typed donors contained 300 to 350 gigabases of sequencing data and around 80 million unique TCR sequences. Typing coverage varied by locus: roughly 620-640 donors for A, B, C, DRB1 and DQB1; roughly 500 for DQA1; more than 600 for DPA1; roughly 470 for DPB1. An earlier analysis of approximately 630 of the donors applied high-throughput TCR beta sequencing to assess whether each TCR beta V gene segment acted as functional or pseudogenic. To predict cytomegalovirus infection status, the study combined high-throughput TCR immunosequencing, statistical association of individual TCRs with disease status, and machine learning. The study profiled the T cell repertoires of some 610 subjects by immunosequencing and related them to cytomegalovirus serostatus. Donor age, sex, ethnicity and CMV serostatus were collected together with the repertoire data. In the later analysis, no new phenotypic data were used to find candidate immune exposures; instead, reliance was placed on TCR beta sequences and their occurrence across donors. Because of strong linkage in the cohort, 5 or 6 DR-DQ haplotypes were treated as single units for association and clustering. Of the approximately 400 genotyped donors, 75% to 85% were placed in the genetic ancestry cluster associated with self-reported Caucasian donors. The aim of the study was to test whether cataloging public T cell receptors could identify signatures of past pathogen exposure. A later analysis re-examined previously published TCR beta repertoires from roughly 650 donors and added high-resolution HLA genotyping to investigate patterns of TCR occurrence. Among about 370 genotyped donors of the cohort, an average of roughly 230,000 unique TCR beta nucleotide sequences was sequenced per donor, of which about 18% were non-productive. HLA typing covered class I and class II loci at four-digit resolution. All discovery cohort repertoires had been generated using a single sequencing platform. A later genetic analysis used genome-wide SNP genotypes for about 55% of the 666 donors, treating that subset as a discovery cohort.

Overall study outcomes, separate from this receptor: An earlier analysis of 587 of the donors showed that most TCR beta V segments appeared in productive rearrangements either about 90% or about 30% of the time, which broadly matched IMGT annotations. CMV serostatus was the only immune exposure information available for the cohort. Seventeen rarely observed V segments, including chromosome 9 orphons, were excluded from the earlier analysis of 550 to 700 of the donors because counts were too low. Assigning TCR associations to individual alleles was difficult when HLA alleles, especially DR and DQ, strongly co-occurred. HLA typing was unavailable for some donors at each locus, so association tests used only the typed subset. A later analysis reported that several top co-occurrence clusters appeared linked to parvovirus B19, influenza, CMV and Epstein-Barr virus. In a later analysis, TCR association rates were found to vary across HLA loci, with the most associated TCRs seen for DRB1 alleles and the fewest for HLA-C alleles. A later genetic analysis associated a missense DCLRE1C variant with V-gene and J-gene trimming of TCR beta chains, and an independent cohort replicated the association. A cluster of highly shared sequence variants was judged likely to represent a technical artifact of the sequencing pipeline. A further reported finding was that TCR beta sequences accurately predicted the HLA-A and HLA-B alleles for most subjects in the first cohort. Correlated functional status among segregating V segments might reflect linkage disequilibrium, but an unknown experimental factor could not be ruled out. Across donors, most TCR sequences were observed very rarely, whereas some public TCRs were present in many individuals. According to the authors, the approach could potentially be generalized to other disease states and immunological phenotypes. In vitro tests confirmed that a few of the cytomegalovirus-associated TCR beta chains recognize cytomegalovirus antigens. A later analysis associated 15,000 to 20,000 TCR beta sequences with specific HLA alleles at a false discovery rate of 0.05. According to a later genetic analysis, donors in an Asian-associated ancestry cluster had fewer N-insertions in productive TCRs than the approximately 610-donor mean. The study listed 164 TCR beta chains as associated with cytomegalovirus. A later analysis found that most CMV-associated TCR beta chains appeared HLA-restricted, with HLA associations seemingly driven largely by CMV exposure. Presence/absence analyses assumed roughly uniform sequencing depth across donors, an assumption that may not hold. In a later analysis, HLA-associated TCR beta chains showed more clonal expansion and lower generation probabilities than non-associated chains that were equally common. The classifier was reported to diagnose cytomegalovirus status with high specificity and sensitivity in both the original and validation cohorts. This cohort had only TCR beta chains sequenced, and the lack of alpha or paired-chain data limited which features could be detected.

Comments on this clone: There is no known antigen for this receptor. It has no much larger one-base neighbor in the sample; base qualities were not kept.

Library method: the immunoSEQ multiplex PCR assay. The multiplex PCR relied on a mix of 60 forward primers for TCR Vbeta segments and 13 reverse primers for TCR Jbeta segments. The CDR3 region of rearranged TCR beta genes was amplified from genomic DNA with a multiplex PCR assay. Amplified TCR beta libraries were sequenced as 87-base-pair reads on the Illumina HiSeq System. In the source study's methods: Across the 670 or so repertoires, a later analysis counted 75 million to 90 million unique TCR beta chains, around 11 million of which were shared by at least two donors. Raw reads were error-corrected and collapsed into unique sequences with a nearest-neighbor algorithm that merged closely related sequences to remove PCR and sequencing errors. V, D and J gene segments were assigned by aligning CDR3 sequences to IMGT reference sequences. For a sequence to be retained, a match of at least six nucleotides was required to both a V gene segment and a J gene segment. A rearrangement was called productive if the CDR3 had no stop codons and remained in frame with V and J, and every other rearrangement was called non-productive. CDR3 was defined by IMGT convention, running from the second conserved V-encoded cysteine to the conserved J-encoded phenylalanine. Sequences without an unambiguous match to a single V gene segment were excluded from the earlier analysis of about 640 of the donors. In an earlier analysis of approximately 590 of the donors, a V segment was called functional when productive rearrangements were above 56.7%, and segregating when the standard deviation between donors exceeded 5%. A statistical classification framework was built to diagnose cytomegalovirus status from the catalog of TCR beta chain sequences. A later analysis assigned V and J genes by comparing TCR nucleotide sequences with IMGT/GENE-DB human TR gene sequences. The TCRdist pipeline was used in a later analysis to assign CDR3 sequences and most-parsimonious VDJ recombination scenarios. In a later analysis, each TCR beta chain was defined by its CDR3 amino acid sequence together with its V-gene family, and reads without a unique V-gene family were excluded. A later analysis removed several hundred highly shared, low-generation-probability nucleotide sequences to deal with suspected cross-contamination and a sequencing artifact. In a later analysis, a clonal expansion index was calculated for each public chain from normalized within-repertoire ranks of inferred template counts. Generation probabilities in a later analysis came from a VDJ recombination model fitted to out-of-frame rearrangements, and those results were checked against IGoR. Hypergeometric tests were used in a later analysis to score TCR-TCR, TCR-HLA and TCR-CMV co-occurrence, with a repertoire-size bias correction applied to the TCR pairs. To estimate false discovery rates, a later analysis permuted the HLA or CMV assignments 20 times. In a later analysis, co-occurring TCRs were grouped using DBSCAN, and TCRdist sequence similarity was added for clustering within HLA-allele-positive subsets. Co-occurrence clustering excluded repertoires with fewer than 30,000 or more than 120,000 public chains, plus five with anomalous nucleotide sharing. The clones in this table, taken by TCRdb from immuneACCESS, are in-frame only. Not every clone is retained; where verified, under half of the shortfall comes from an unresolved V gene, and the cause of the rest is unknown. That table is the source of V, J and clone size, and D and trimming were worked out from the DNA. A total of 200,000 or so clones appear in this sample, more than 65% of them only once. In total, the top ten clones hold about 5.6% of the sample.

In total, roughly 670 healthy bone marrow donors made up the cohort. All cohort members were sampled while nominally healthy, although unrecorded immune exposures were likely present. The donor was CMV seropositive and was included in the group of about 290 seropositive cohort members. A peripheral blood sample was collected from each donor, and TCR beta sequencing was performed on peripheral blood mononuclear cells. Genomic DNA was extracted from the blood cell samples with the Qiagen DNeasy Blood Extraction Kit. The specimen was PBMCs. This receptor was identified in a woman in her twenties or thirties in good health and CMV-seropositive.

The CDR3 here reads CASSVERVNTEAFF. The DNA is TGTGCCAGCAGCGTAGAGAGGGTAAACACTGAAGCTTTCTTT. The chain is encoded by TRBV9 joined to TRBJ1-1; a confident D gene designation cannot be given. The V and J ends are trimmed by 0 bases and 2 bases, leaving 8 bases between them. From the cysteine through the phenylalanine, the CDR3 covers 14 amino acids. Only the CDR3 region is kept as DNA, spanning 42 bases read in frame from base 1. The CDR1 and CDR2 encoded by the germline V gene are SGDLS and YYNGEE.